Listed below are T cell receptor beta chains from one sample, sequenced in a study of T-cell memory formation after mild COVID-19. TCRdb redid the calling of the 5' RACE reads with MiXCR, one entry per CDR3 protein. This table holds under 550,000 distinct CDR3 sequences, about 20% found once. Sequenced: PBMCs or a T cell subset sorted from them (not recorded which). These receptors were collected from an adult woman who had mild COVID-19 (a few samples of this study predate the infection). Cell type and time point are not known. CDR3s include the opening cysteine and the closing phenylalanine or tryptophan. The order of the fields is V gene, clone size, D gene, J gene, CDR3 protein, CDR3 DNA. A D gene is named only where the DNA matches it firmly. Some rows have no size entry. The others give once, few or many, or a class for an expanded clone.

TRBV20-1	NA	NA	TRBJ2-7	CSALRQIGDYEQYF	TGCAGTGCTCTACGACAAATAGGGGACTACGAGCAGTACTTC
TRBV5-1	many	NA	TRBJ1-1	CASSLDPGLVAFF	TGCGCCAGCAGCTTGGATCCCGGGTTGGTCGCTTTCTTT
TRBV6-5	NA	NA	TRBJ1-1	CASSYSSYGWNTEAFF	TGTGCCAGCAGTTACTCGAGTTACGGATGGAACACTGAAGCTTTCTTT
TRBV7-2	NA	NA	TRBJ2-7	CASSLLSGRPYEQYF	TGTGCCAGCAGCTTACTGTCAGGGAGACCCTACGAGCAGTACTTC
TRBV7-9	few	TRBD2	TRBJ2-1	CASSAGTSGRLNEQFF	TGTGCCAGCAGCGCCGGGACTAGCGGGAGACTAAATGAGCAGTTCTTC
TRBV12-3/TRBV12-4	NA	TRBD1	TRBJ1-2	CASSGGQDYYGYTF	TGTGCCAGCAGTGGGGGACAGGACTACTATGGCTACACCTTC
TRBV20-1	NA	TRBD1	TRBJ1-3	CSAQGGGNTIYF	TGCAGTGCTCAGGGGGGTGGAAACACCATATATTTT
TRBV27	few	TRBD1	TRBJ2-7	CASSRGQGAVSEQYF	TGTGCCAGCAGTCGGGGACAGGGGGCCGTCTCCGAGCAGTACTTC
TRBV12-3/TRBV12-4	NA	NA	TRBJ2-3	CASTLRGKWGTDTQYF	TGTGCCAGCACCTTAAGGGGGAAGTGGGGCACAGATACGCAGTATTTT
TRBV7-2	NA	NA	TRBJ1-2	CASSAGLNYGYTF	TGTGCCAGCAGCGCAGGACTCAACTATGGCTACACCTTC
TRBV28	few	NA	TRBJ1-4	CASSFSWTAATNEKLFF	TGTGCCAGCAGTTTCAGTTGGACAGCCGCAACTAATGAAAAACTGTTTTTT
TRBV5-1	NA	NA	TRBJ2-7	CASSLGEAYEQYF	TGCGCCAGCAGCTTGGGTGAAGCCTACGAGCAGTACTTC
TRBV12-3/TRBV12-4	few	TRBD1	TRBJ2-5	CASSTQTGIETQYF	TGTGCCAGCAGTACCCAGACAGGGATAGAGACCCAGTACTTC
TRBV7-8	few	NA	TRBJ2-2	CASSLLAAYTGELFF	TGTGCCAGCAGCTTATTAGCGGCCTATACCGGGGAGCTGTTTTTT
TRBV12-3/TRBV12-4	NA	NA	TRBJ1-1	CASSYSQGRNTEAFF	TGTGCCAGCAGTTACTCTCAGGGAAGGAACACTGAAGCTTTCTTT